This passage covers 24 T cell receptor beta chains from one sample sequenced in a study of blood T cell repertoires in COVID-19. Profiled with immunoSEQ multiplex PCR; TCRdb holds only in-frame clones, not every one. Altogether some 230,000 clones are present, around 91% being singletons, with the ten largest covering roughly 3%. Sample: PBMCs or T cells enriched from blood (not recorded which). The receptors shown here come from a woman aged 18-30 years in a cohort exposed to, infected with or recovered from COVID-19 (not recorded which).

The chain recombines TRBV5-6 with TRBJ2-4; 9 positions agree with TRBD1. Looked up from germline, CDR1 is SGHDT and CDR2 is YYEEEE. V trimming: 4 bases; J trimming: 8 bases; junction bases outside the gene matches: 7. CDR3 length equals 14 residues. CDR3 loop: CASSQGQGRDIQYF. The CDR3 nucleotides are TGTGCCAGCAGCCAGGGACAGGGTAGGGACATTCAGTACTTC.

This chain uses TRBV7-9 with TRBJ2-1; weak D call: TRBD2 (7 bases). V gave up 1 base and J gave up 14 bases, with 12 bases separating them. The CDR3 runs 12 residues. CDR1 is SEHNR and CDR2 is FQNEAQ in the germline V gene (reference sequence). The CDR3 here is CASSLGEGGEFF. The DNA of the CDR3 is TGTGCCAGCAGCTTAGGGGAAGGGGGGGAGTTCTTC.

The rearrangement uses TRBV7-9 and TRBJ2-1, with TRBD2 matching 10 bases. CDR1 and CDR2 (germline): SEHNR, FQNEAQ (reference sequence). This CDR3 is 14 amino acids long. V lost 5 bases and J lost 8; bases outside the gene matches: 6. The CDR3: CASSTLAGADEQFF. CDR3 bases: TGTGCCAGCAGCACTCTAGCGGGAGCGGATGAGCAGTTCTTC.

Remarks on this clone: A much larger clone differs by one base, so this may be a read error. Other DNA sequences in the same sample also yield this CDR3. V is TRBV6-5 and J is TRBJ1-1; D possibly corresponds to TRBD1 (5 bases). The CDR3 extends over 13 amino acids. V shed 6 bases and J shed 0 bases, with 8 bases lying between them. Germline CDR1 and CDR2: MNHEY and SVGAGI. The DNA of the CDR3 is TGTGCCAGCAGCCCGACAGTGAACACTGAAGCTTTCTTT. Amino acids: CASSPTVNTEAFF.

The V gene is TRBV2, the J gene TRBJ1-1; the D gene is possibly TRBD1 (6 bases). The CDR3 is made up of 14 amino acids. With 4 bases removed from V and 3 bases from J, the gap between germline ends came to 12 bases. From germline, CDR1 is SNHLY and CDR2 FYNNEI. CDR3 sequence (DNA): TGTGCCAGCAGTGCCGGGCAGGGGTACACTGAAGCTTTCTTT. Translated: CASSAGQGYTEAFF. Variable domain in full (rest from reference TRBV2 and TRBJ1-1): EPEVTQTPSHQVTQMGQEVILRCVPISNHLYFYWYRQILGQKVEFLVSFYNNEISEKSEIFDDQFSVERPDGSNFTLKIRSTKLEDSAMYFCASSAGQGYTEAFFGQGTRLTVV.

V and J are TRBV11-3 and TRBJ1-1; no clear D. The CDR3 spans 12 residues. Germline V lookup: CDR1 SGHNT, CDR2 YENEEA. Trimming took off 5 bases at V and 3 bases at J, with 7 bases between the two ends. CDR3 nucleotide sequence: TGTGCCAGCAGCCCTAGTTACACTGAAGCTTTCTTT. As protein: CASSPSYTEAFF.

The rearrangement uses TRBV5-1 and TRBJ2-7, with D possibly TRBD1 on 5 matching bases. Per germline, CDR1 SGHRS and CDR2 YFSETQ. V shed 4 bases and J shed 4 bases, with 15 bases lying between them. There are 14 residues in the CDR3. CDR3 coding DNA: TGCGCCAGCAGCCTAGGACATGAAAGGTACGAGCAGTACTTC. This sequence encodes CASSLGHERYEQYF. The variable domain in full, with the rest retrieved from reference TRBV5-1 and TRBJ2-7, is KAGVTQTPRYLIKTRGQQVTLSCSPISGHRSVSWYQQTPGQGLQFLFEYFSETQRNKGNFPGRFSGRQFSNSRSEMNVSTLELGDSALYLCASSLGHERYEQYFGPGTRLTVT.

In DNA form, the CDR3 reads TGTGCCAGCAGCTTTAGCGGGGGACGAGATATCTCCTACAATGAGCAGTTCTTC. It encodes CASSFSGGRDISYNEQFF. This chain uses TRBV5-4 with TRBJ2-1, with TRBD2 matching 9 bases. The V gene end was trimmed by 2 bases and the J gene end by 0 bases; junction bases not matched to a gene: 9. This CDR3 region has 18 residues. The germline V gene encodes CDR1 SGHNT and CDR2 YYREEE (reference sequence).

The chain couples TRBV9 to TRBJ2-5; 9 bases are shared with TRBD2. This CDR3 has 15 residues. Trimming removed 0 bases from V and 5 bases from J; junction bases left unmatched: 5. Germline values: CDR1 SGDLS, CDR2 YYNGEE. In nucleotides, the CDR3 is TGTGCCAGCAGCGTAGTAGCGGGAGCGAGGGAGACCCAGTACTTC. It translates to CASSVVAGARETQYF.

J is TRBJ2-1 and V is TRBV27; D gene uncertain. V lost 3 bases and J 5 bases, leaving 2 bases between the germline ends. CDR3 length: 11 amino acids. Germline CDR1 reads MNHEY; CDR2 reads SMNVEV (reference sequence). CDR3 sequence: CASSFNNEQFF. The DNA for the CDR3 is TGTGCCAGCAGTTTCAACAATGAGCAGTTCTTC.

The chain employs TRBV6-5 and TRBJ1-5; D gene unclear. The V gene lost 5 bases and the J gene lost 4 bases, with 12 bases spanning the gap. This CDR3 region has 14 residues. CDR1 is MNHEY and CDR2 is SVGAGI in the germline V gene. CDR3 nucleotide sequence: TGTGCCAGCAGTCCGGGAGGACGGAATCAGCCCCAGCATTTT. It specifies CASSPGGRNQPQHF.

The chain links TRBV5-6 to TRBJ1-2, with 7 bases aligning to TRBD1. Germline loops: CDR1 SGHDT, CDR2 YYEEEE. The CDR3 contains 11 residues. J was trimmed by 12 bases and V by 3 bases; bases with no gene match: 5. CDR3 nucleotide sequence: TGTGCCAGCAGCTACCGACAGGGCAACACCTTC. Translated: CASSYRQGNTF.

Only one count was recorded for this clone. The chain recombines TRBV7-2 with TRBJ1-5; D gene unclear. V lost 3 bases, J lost 3 bases, and 9 bases lay in between. This CDR3 has 14 residues. Germline assignment: CDR1 SGHTA and CDR2 FQGNSA. CDR3 nucleotides: TGTGCCAGCAGCTTTGGAGGGCTCAATCAGCCCCAGCATTTT. As protein: CASSFGGLNQPQHF.

This rearrangement joins TRBV28 to TRBJ2-7; TRBD2 aligns across 8 bases. The J segment lost 11 bases and the V segment lost 7 bases, leaving 16 bases of the junction unmatched. Germline V gene sequence: CDR1 MDHEN, CDR2 SYDVKM. The CDR3 extends over 14 amino acids. As DNA, the CDR3 is TGTGCCAGCACCCCGCAGCCCCCCCCGGGAGGGAAGTACTTC. The encoded protein is CASTPQPPPGGKYF. Full variable domain (remainder filled in from reference TRBV28 and TRBJ2-7): DVKVTQSSRYLVKRTGEKVFLECVQDMDHENMFWYRQDPGLGLRLIYFSYDVKMKEKGDIPEGYSVSREKKERFSLILESASTNQTSMYLCASTPQPPPGGKYFGPGTRLTVT.

V usage is TRBV28 and J usage is TRBJ2-7; no reliable D call. Trimming removed 8 bases at V and 3 bases at J, with 14 bases between. Germline V lookup: CDR1 MDHEN, CDR2 SYDVKM. This CDR3 contains 13 residues. The CDR3 sequence: CASRHTAFYEQYF. The DNA for the CDR3 is TGTGCCAGCCGTCACACCGCCTTCTACGAGCAGTACTTC. Full variable domain (remainder filled in from reference TRBV28 and TRBJ2-7): DVKVTQSSRYLVKRTGEKVFLECVQDMDHENMFWYRQDPGLGLRLIYFSYDVKMKEKGDIPEGYSVSREKKERFSLILESASTNQTSMYLCASRHTAFYEQYFGPGTRLTVT.

Turning to this clone: Distinct nucleotide sequences in the sample also encode this CDR3. The chain has TRBV27 and TRBJ1-1; D not resolved. Germline CDR1 reads MNHEY; CDR2 reads SMNVEV (reference sequence). Deletions cut 5 bases from V and 5 bases from J, with 12 bases between. This CDR3 is 13 amino acids long. The CDR3 DNA follows: TGTGCCAGCAGTCTGACGGGTAATACTGAAGCTTTCTTT. Protein sequence: CASSLTGNTEAFF.

V usage is TRBV4-1 and J usage is TRBJ2-1, with 8 bases matching TRBD2. Trimming at V came to 3 bases and at J to 9 bases, leaving 16 bases not matched to a gene. CDR1 is MGHRA and CDR2 is YSYEKL in the germline V gene. CDR3 length: 17 residues. This CDR3 is CASSQIGATGGPVEQFF. In DNA, the CDR3 is TGCGCCAGCAGCCAGATAGGGGCAACGGGGGGGCCGGTTGAGCAGTTCTTC.

Points on this clone: The sample contains more than one DNA sequence encoding this CDR3. The J gene is TRBJ1-2, the V gene TRBV6-5; 12 bases match TRBD1. Germline V gives CDR1 MNHEY, CDR2 SVGAGI. Trimming cost V 6 bases and J 4 bases; bases outside gene matches: 0. The CDR3 totals 13 residues. In DNA, the CDR3 is TGTGCCAGCAGGGGACAGGGGGCCTATGGCTACACCTTC. Translation: CASRGQGAYGYTF.

This chain joins TRBV7-9 and TRBJ2-2; maybe TRBD1 (5 bases). V was pared by 5 bases and J by 6 bases, with 10 bases between. The germline gives CDR1 SEHNR, CDR2 FQNEAQ (reference sequence). The CDR3 runs 13 residues. The CDR3, as DNA: TGTGCCAGCAGCCTCTCAGGGTCCGGGGAGCTGTTTTTT. It is translated as CASSLSGSGELFF.

This clone came up a few times. The chain recombines TRBV28 with TRBJ2-7; tentative D call: TRBD2 (6 bases). V gave up 6 bases and J gave up 11 bases, with 14 bases separating them. The CDR3 runs to 11 residues. Germline-derived CDR1 and CDR2 are MDHEN and SYDVKM. CDR3 residues: CASSSGLAEYF. CDR3 in DNA: TGTGCCAGCAGCTCGGGACTTGCCGAGTACTTC.

The chain uses TRBV30 and TRBJ2-1; 11 bases are a match to TRBD2. The V gene end was trimmed by 3 bases and the J gene end by 4 bases; junction bases not matched to a gene: 2. CDR3 size: 14 residues. The V gene's germline CDR1 is GTSNPN and CDR2 SVGIG (reference sequence). The CDR3 coding sequence is TGTGCCTGGAGCCTAGCGGGGGGATACAATGAGCAGTTCTTC. Encoded protein: CAWSLAGGYNEQFF.

This clone came up once. The chain uses TRBV3-1 (or the pseudogene TRBV3-2) and TRBJ2-2; TRBD2 aligns across 7 bases. From germline, CDR1 is LGHDT and CDR2 YNNKEL (reference sequence). With V trimmed by 7 bases and J by 2 bases, 7 bases remained unmatched. This CDR3 has 15 residues. The CDR3 region is CASNGGSGNTGELFF. For the CDR3, the DNA is TGTGCCAGCAACGGCGGGAGCGGAAACACCGGGGAGCTGTTTTTT.

In its sample, this clone was seen once. The rearrangement links TRBV19 to TRBJ1-4, with 7 nucleotides matching TRBD1. Germline V gene data show CDR1 as LNHDA and CDR2 as SQIVND (reference sequence). There are 14 residues in the CDR3. The J segment lost 7 bases and the V segment lost 7 bases, leaving 9 bases of the junction unmatched. The CDR3: CASTDRDLPEKLFF. The CDR3 bases are TGTGCCAGTACCGACAGGGACCTGCCTGAAAAACTGTTTTTT. Using reference TRBV19 and TRBJ1-4 for the parts outside the CDR3, the full variable domain is DGGITQSPKYLFRKEGQNVTLSCEQNLNHDAMYWYRQDPGQGLRLIYYSQIVNDFQKGDIAEGYSVSREKKESFPLTVTSAQKNPTAFYLCASTDRDLPEKLFFGSGTQLSVL.

The gene calls are TRBV5-1 and TRBJ2-7, with 9 bases identical to TRBD2. Looked up from germline, CDR1 is SGHRS and CDR2 is YFSETQ. V lost 0 bases, J lost 2 bases, and 6 bases stayed unmatched. This CDR3 contains 16 residues. The CDR3 sequence is CASSLGPSGDPYEQYF. The CDR3 DNA follows: TGCGCCAGCAGCTTGGGGCCTAGCGGGGATCCCTACGAGCAGTACTTC. Filled out from reference TRBV5-1 and TRBJ2-7, the complete variable domain reads KAGVTQTPRYLIKTRGQQVTLSCSPISGHRSVSWYQQTPGQGLQFLFEYFSETQRNKGNFPGRFSGRQFSNSRSEMNVSTLELGDSALYLCASSLGPSGDPYEQYFGPGTRLTVT.